The clone carrying this TCR beta chain showed up just a few times. Its matching antigen is unknown. All donors were healthy Caucasians. The CDR3 covers 13 residues. The germline CDR1 and CDR2 sequences are SGHAT and FQNNGV. V gave up 5 bases and J gave up 5 bases, with 12 bases separating them. It was template switching that added a universal primer site, and there were unique molecular identifiers on the cDNA. Each CDR3 protein is one row after TCRdb ran MiXCR on the 5' RACE reads. The sample has over 500,000 distinct CDR3 sequences, approximately 22% seen once. The sample originates from a study of identical twins. General observations from the study: Whereas memory repertoires showed no such difference, abundant cord blood beta clonotypes carried fewer insertions. Its conclusions, products of cross-sectional statistical analysis, did not come from following the same donors.

This sample was also put to use in a study of T cells expressing NK-cell markers.

The clonotype comes from a woman aged 18-29 years in good health. This chain connects TRBV11-2 to TRBJ1-1, with unresolved D. The specimen sequenced was CD4+ T cells sorted from blood. The CDR3 DNA sequence: TGTGCCAGCAGCCGAGCAGGAAGGACTGAAGCTTTCTTT. Translation: CASSRAGRTEAFF.